This TCR beta chain originates from a study of CD8 T cells in ankylosing spondylitis. Study-wide points: Certain motif variants had earlier been reported in reactive arthritis synovial fluid and blood. Enrichment of disease-linked clones was reportedly significant in matched ankylosing spondylitis synovial fluid. Peripheral blood samples showed relatively rare disease-linked clones, and these clones were CD8+. What appeared characteristic of ankylosing spondylitis blood was a TCR beta motif of 7 or 8 highly homologous variants.

Researchers built TCR beta libraries using quantitative 5'-RACE with molecular barcodes. TCRdb reanalysed the 5' RACE reads using MiXCR and keeps one entry per CDR3 protein. The sample includes about 220,000 distinct CDR3 sequences, roughly 6.6% of them seen just once. Germline values: CDR1 KGHSH, CDR2 LQKENI. The CDR3 loop spans 14 amino acids. Between the trimmed V and J ends, which lost 3 bases and 10 bases, there was a span of 16 bases. Turning to this clonotype: The antigen is not known.

The sequence derives from a male donor with ankylosing spondylitis. Sequenced material: blood, either unsorted or a sorted T cell fraction (not recorded which). V is TRBV18 and J is TRBJ2-1; perhaps TRBD2 as D (6 bases). The DNA of the CDR3 is TGTGCCAGCTCACCTCTGGGACCGGGGAGGGAGCAGTTCTTC. Translated: CASSPLGPGREQFF.